The 5 T cell receptor beta chains in this list originate from one sample, sequenced in a study of blood T cells in healthy people across ages. Using a J-beta primer mix together with a sample-barcoded 5' primer, a second PCR was run for about 7 to 12 cycles. TCRdb called the 5' RACE reads again in MiXCR, with one record for every CDR3 protein. The sample has roughly 650,000 distinct CDR3 sequences, about 34% seen once. Sequencing was done on a sample of blood. Receptors were obtained from a woman over 75 in good health.

This clonotype has ten or more counts. This chain uses TRBV5-5 with TRBJ2-4; no firm D call. Trimming took 3 bases from V and 8 from J, leaving 12 bases between them. Germline V gene sequence: CDR1 SGHKS, CDR2 YYEKEE (reference sequence). The CDR3 is 13 amino acids. The CDR3 loop reads CASSSNGRDIQYF. The CDR3 DNA reads TGTGCCAGCAGCTCCAACGGGCGAGACATTCAGTACTTC.

About this clonotype: This clone may be a read error of a much larger clone one base away. The rearrangement uses TRBV9 and TRBJ1-5, with D perhaps matching TRBD1 (6 bases). Germline V CDR1 and CDR2: SGDLS, YYNGEE. The CDR3 sequence is 15 residues long. The CDR3 region has the DNA TGTGCCGGCAGCCTAGGGACACAAAGCAATCAGCCCCAGCATTTT. This gives the protein CAGSLGTQSNQPQHF.

On this clonotype itself: Given a much more abundant clone one base away, this may be a read error. V usage is TRBV20-1 and J usage is TRBJ2-7; D unresolved. Germline lookup yields CDR1 DFQATT and CDR2 SNEGSKA (reference sequence). CDR3 size: 12 residues. V was shortened by 5 bases and J by 7 bases, with 15 bases between the two germline ends. This chain's CDR3 is CSAELIYNEQYF. The CDR3 coding sequence is TGCAGTGCTGAACTTATCTACAATGAGCAGTACTTC.

This clonotype was seen a handful of times. A much larger clone differs by one base, so this may be a read error. The CDR3 loop is CASSQGRVNTEAFF. In nucleotides, the CDR3 is TGTGCCAGCAGCCAAGGCAGGGTGAACACTGAAGCTTTCTTT. The chain has TRBV3-1 and TRBJ1-1; possible D gene TRBD1, 5 bases. The V and J ends lost 1 base and 0 bases respectively, with 6 bases between them. This CDR3 comprises 14 residues. Per the germline V gene, CDR1 is LGHDT and CDR2 is YNNKEL (reference sequence). The entire variable domain, with the rest obtained from reference TRBV3-1 and TRBJ1-1, is as follows: DTAVSQTPKYLVTQMGNDKSIKCEQNLGHDTMYWYKQDSKKFLKIMFSYNNKELIINETVPNRFSPKSPDKAHLNLHINSLELGDSAVYFCASSQGRVNTEAFFGQGTRLTVV.

Concerning this clonotype itself: A much bigger clone sits one base away, suggesting this may be a read error. This chain joins TRBV6-1 and TRBJ2-6; the match to TRBD1 covers 7 bases. Per germline, CDR1 MNHNS and CDR2 SASEGT. V shed 10 bases, J shed 6 bases, and the junction held 12 bases outside the gene matches. The CDR3 spans 15 residues. This CDR3 reads CANRGQPPEANVLTF. The DNA of the CDR3 is TGTGCCAACAGGGGACAGCCACCAGAGGCCAACGTCCTGACTTTC.